A single count supports the clone carrying this TCR beta chain. What it binds is not known. The protocol was immunoSEQ multiplex PCR, while the TCRdb copy is restricted to in-frame clones and leaves out a portion. The profile covers about 43,000 clones, with roughly 96% appearing a single time and 0.75% to 1% taken by the ten largest. Germline CDR1 is SQVTM and CDR2 is ANQGSEA. The CDR3 has 15 amino acids. V lost 7 bases to trimming and J lost 5 bases; unmatched junction nucleotides: 12. These data originate in a study of T cell clonotyping in hematopoietic cell transplantation. Study-wide results and caveats: Recipient TCR diversity dropped after transplant; expanded clonotypes rose from day 30 to 180. Graft donor and pretransplant recipient Inverse Simpson Index values predicted broader posttransplant TCR diversity. Cells were unsorted, so CD4 and CD8 contributions were not separated. At the given depth, recipient repertoires were over 95% de novo clonotypes.

This clonotype originated in a man between 25 and 39 years old in good health. Some clones in this sample may be carry-over from other donors' samples. The sample comprised peripheral blood mononuclear cells. The chain has TRBV29-1 and TRBJ2-2, with TRBD2 identical over 8 bases. The CDR3: CSASKTSGETGELFF. For the CDR3, the DNA is TGCAGCGCTTCAAAAACTAGCGGAGAAACCGGGGAGCTGTTTTTT.